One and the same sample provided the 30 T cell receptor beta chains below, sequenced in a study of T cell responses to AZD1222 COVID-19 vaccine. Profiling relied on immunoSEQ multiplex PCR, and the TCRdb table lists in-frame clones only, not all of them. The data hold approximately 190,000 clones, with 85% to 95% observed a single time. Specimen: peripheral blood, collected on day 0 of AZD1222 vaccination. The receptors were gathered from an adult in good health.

Here the CDR3 DNA reads TGCGCCAGCAGCTTGGCCGAGAATCAGCCCCAGCATTTT. This translates into CASSLAENQPQHF. The rearrangement uses TRBV5-1 and TRBJ1-5, with D unclear. This CDR3 is 13 amino acids long. The germline V gene encodes CDR1 SGHRS and CDR2 YFSETQ. Trimming stripped 0 bases from V and 4 bases from J, with 5 bases between.

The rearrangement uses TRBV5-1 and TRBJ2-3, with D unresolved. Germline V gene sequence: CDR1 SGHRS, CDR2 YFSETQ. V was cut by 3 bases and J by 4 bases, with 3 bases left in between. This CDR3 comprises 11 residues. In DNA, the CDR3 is TGCGCCAGCAGCTGGGCAGATACGCAGTATTTT. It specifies CASSWADTQYF.

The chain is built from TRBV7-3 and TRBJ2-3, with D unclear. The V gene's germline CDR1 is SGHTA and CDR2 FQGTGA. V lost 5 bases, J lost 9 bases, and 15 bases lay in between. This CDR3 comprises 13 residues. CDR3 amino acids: CASSQPELGTQYF. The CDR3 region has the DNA TGTGCCAGCAGCCAGCCGGAATTAGGAACGCAGTATTTT.

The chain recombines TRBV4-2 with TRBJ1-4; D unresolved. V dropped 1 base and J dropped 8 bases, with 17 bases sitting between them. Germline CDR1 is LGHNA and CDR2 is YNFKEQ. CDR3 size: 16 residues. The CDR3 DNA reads TGTGCCAGCAGCCAAGGGGGTAGGAGGGAGATAGAAAAACTGTTTTTT. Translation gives CASSQGGRREIEKLFF.

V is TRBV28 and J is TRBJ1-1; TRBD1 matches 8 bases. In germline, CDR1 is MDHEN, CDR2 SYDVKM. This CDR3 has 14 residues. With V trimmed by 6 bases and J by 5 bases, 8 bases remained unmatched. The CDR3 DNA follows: TGTGCCAGCAGCCGAACCGACAGGGGTACTGAAGCTTTCTTT. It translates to CASSRTDRGTEAFF.

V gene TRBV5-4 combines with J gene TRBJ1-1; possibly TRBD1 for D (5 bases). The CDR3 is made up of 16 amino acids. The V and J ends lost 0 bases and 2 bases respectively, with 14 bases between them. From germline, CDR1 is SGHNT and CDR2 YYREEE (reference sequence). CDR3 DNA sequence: TGTGCCAGCAGCTTGGATGGGACCTTACCTAACACTGAAGCTTTCTTT. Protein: CASSLDGTLPNTEAFF.

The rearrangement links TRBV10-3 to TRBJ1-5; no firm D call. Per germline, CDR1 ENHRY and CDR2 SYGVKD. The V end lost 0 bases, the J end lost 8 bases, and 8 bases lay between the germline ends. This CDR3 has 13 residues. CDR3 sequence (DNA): TGTGCCATCAGTGAGTCATGGGAGGAGCCCCAGCATTTT. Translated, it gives CAISESWEEPQHF.

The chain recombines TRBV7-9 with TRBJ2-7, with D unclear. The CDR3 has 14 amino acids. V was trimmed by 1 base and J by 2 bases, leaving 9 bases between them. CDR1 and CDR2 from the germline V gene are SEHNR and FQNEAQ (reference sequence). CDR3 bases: TGTGCCAGCAGCTTAGTGCAGAGCACCTACGAGCAGTACTTC. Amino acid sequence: CASSLVQSTYEQYF.

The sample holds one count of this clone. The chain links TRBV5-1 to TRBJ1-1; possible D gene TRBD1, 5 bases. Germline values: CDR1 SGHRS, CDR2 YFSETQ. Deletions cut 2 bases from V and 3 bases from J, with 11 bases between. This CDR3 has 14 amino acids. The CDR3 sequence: CASSFAGSHTEAFF. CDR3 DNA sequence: TGCGCCAGCAGCTTTGCAGGGTCGCACACTGAAGCTTTCTTT.

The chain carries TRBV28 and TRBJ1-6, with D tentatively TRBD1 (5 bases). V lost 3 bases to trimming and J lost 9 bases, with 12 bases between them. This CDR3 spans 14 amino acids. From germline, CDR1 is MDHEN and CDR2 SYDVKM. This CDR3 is CASSFRGDSSPLHF. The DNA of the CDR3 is TGTGCCAGCAGTTTTCGGGGGGATAGTTCACCCCTCCACTTT. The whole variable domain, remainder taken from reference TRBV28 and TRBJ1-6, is DVKVTQSSRYLVKRTGEKVFLECVQDMDHENMFWYRQDPGLGLRLIYFSYDVKMKEKGDIPEGYSVSREKKERFSLILESASTNQTSMYLCASSFRGDSSPLHFGNGTRLTVT.

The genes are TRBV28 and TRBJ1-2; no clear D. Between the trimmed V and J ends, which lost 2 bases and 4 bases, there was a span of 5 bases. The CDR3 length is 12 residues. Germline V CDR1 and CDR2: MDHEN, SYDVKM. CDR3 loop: CASSLQRYGYTF. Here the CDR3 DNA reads TGTGCCAGCAGTTTACAGCGCTATGGCTACACCTTC.

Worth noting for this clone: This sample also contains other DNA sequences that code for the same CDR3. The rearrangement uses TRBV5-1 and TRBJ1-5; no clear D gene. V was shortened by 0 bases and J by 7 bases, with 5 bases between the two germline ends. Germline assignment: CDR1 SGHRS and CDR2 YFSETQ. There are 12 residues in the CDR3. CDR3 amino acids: CASSLDGQPQHF. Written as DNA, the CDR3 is TGCGCCAGCAGCTTGGACGGACAGCCCCAGCATTTT.

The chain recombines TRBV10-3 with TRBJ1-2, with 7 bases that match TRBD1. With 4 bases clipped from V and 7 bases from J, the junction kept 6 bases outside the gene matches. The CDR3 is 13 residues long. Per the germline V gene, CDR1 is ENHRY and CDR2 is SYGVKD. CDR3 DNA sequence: TGTGCCATCAGTGTACAGGGGTCGGGTGGCTACACCTTC. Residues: CAISVQGSGGYTF.

Written as DNA, the CDR3 is TGCGCCAGCAGCTTGTTTCAGGGTAGGGGCACTGAAGCTTTCTTT. It translates to CASSLFQGRGTEAFF. The V and J genes are TRBV5-1 and TRBJ1-1; tentative D call: TRBD1 (5 bases). V was cut by 1 base and J by 4 bases, with 14 bases left in between. The germline V gene encodes CDR1 SGHRS and CDR2 YFSETQ. This CDR3 contains 15 residues.

This CDR3 is CASSDTGGSMNTEAFF. The CDR3 DNA sequence: TGCGCCAGCAGTGATACAGGGGGCTCGATGAACACTGAAGCTTTCTTT. The chain carries TRBV10-2 and TRBJ1-1; 9 positions match TRBD1. V gave up 3 bases and J gave up 0 bases; unmatched junction bases: 5. The CDR3 sequence is 16 residues long. Per germline, CDR1 WSHSY and CDR2 SAAADI.

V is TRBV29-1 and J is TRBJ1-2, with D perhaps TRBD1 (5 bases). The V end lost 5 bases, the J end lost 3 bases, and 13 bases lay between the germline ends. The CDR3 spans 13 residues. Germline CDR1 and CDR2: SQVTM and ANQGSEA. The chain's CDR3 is CSVMVGADYGYTF. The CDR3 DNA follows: TGCAGCGTTATGGTTGGGGCGGACTATGGCTACACCTTC.

The chain's CDR3 is CASSSGQVGTEAFF. In nucleotides, the CDR3 is TGTGCCAGCAGCTCAGGCCAGGTGGGCACTGAAGCTTTCTTT. The gene calls are TRBV11-3 and TRBJ1-1; no clear D gene. The germline CDR1 and CDR2 sequences are SGHNT and YENEEA. V was shortened by 4 bases and J by 4 bases, with 13 bases between the two germline ends. This CDR3 region has 14 residues. Looking up the rest from reference TRBV11-3 and TRBJ1-1 gives the full variable domain: EAGVVQSPRYKIIEKKQPVAFWCNPISGHNTLYWYLQNLGQGPELLIRYENEEAVDDSQLPKDRFSAERLKGVDSTLKIQPAELGDSAVYLCASSSGQVGTEAFFGQGTRLTVV.

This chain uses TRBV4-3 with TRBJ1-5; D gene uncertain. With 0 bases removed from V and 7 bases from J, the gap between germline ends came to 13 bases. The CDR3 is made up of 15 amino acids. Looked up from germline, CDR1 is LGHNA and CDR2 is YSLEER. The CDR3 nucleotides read TGCGCCAGCAGCCAAGAGGCCTCCGGAGGACAGCCCCAGCATTTT. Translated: CASSQEASGGQPQHF.

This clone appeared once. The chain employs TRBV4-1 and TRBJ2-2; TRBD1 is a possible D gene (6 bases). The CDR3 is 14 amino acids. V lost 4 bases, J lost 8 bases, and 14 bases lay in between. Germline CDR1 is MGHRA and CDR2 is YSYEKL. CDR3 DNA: TGCGCCAGCAGCCTCATACAGGGAACAGGGGAGCTGTTTTTT. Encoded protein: CASSLIQGTGELFF.

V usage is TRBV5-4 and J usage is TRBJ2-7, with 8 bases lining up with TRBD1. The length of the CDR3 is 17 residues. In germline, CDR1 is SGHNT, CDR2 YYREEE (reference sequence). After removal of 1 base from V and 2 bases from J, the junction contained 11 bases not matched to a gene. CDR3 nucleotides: TGTGCCAGCAGCTTGCAACCCCGGGACAGGAACACCTACGAGCAGTACTTC. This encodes CASSLQPRDRNTYEQYF.

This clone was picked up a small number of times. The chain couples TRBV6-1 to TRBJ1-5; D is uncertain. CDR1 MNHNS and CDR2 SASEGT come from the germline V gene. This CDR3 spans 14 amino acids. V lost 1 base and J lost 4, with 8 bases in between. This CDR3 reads CASSEGRENQPQHF. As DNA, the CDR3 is TGTGCCAGCAGTGAAGGGAGAGAGAATCAGCCCCAGCATTTT.

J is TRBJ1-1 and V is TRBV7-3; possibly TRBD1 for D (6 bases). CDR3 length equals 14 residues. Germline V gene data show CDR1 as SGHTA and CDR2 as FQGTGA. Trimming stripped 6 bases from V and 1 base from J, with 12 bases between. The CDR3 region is CASSLQGTNTEAFF. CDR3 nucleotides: TGTGCCAGCAGTCTACAGGGCACGAACACTGAAGCTTTCTTT.

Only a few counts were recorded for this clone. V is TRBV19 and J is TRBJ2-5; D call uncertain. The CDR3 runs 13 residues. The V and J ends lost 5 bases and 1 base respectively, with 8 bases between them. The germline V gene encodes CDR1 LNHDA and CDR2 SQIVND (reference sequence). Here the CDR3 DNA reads TGTGCCAGTAGTCGCGGCCCCCAAGAGACCCAGTACTTC. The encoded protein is CASSRGPQETQYF.

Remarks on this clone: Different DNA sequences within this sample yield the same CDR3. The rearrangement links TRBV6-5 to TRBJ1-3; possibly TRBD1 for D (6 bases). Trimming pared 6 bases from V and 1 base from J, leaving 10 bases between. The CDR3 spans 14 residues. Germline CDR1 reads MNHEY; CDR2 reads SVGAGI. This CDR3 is CASSSTGSGNTIYF. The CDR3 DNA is TGTGCCAGCAGCTCCACAGGGTCTGGAAACACCATATATTTT.

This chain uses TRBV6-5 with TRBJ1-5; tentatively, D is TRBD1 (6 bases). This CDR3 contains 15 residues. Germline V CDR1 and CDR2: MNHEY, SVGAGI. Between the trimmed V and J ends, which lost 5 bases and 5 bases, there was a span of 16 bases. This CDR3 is CASSTEQGPHQPQHF. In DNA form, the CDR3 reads TGTGCCAGCAGTACCGAACAGGGACCCCATCAGCCCCAGCATTTT.

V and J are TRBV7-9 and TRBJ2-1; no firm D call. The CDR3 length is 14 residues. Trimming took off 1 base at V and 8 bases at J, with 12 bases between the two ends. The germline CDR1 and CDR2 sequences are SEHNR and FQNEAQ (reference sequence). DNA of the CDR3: TGTGCCAGCAGCTTAGAAGCTGGGATCTATGAGCAGTTCTTC. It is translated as CASSLEAGIYEQFF.

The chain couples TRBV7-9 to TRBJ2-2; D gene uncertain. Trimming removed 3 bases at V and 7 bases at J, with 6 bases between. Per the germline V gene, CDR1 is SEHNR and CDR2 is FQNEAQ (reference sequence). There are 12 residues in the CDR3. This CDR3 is CASSFSYGELFF. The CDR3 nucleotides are TGTGCCAGCAGCTTTTCTTACGGGGAGCTGTTTTTT.

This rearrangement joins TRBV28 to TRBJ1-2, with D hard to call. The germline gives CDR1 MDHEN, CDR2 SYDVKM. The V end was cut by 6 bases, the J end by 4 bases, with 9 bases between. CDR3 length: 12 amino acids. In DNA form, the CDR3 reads TGTGCCAGCAGCCTCGTAGGCTATGGCTACACCTTC. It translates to CASSLVGYGYTF.

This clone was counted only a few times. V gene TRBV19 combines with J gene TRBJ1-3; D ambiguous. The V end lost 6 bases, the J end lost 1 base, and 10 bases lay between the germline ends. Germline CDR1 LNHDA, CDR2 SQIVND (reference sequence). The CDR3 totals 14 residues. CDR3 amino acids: CASRNDRSGNTIYF. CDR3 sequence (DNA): TGTGCCAGTAGAAACGACCGGTCTGGAAACACCATATATTTT.

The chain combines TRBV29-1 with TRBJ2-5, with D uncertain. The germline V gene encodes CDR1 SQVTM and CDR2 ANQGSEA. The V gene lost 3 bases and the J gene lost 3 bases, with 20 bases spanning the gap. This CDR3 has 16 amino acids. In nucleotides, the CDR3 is TGCAGCGTTGAGCCCTTTCCAGGAACCCGCGAAGAGACCCAGTACTTC. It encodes CSVEPFPGTREETQYF.